The present entry profiles one TCR beta chain with its context. These data originate in a study of blood T cell repertoires in COVID-19. Study-level background: From the United States, Italy and Spain came samples of acute and convalescent COVID-19.

Participant-given clinical history determined each cohort assignment. Resolution of symptoms, clearance, or two negative PCRs was present in recovered Cohort 3 donors. How the authors handled the data: Reference gene primer amplification gave estimated nucleated cell counts. Libraries were prepared by immunoSEQ multiplex PCR; TCRdb keeps only in-frame clonotypes and omits some of them. V and J calls and clone size follow that table, whereas D and trimming were derived from the DNA. This table has approximately 480,000 clones, around 87% appearing once. Trimming removed 0 bases from V and 5 bases from J, with 11 bases in between. The CDR3 runs to 15 residues. Germline V gives CDR1 SGDLS, CDR2 YYNGEE.

V usage is TRBV9 and J usage is TRBJ1-4; D is uncertain. The material sequenced was PBMCs or T cells enriched from blood (not recorded which). This TCR was sampled from a woman between 18 and 29 years old who had recovered from COVID-19. The CDR3 DNA follows: TGTGCCAGCAGCGTAGTTGGGCTGCAGAATGAAAAACTGTTTTTT. It encodes CASSVVGLQNEKLFF.